Presented here are 24 T cell receptor beta chains from one specimen sequenced in a study of control samples from healthy donors and cancer patients. Some clones are missing from TCRdb's copy, which holds only in-frame ones; the method was immunoSEQ multiplex PCR. This table holds roughly 170,000 clones, over 80% found once. Material: blood. The source of these receptors is a man younger than 30 in good health.

This rearrangement joins TRBV25-1 to TRBJ1-5; maybe TRBD1 (6 bases). CDR1 is MGHDK and CDR2 is SYGVNS in the germline V gene. The CDR3 runs 11 residues. V lost 11 bases and J lost 5, with 10 bases in between. CDR3 sequence (DNA): TGTGCCGCAGGGGAGGATCAGCCCCAGCATTTT. It translates to CAAGEDQPQHF.

This chain links TRBV29-1 with TRBJ2-1, with D perhaps TRBD1 or TRBD2 (6 bases each). The CDR3 extends over 16 amino acids. V lost 3 bases and J 2 bases, leaving 17 bases between the germline ends. CDR1 is SQVTM, CDR2 ANQGSEA, per germline. CDR3 sequence (DNA): TGCAGCGTTGAGGGAGTCTGGGGGGCGGCCTACAATGAGCAGTTCTTC. Amino acid sequence: CSVEGVWGAAYNEQFF.

The chain couples TRBV4-1 to TRBJ1-1; tentative D call: TRBD1 (6 bases). The germline gives CDR1 MGHRA, CDR2 YSYEKL. With 0 bases removed from V and 5 bases from J, the gap between germline ends came to 10 bases. CDR3 size: 14 residues. CDR3 sequence: CASSQEGGGTEAFF. The DNA for the CDR3 is TGCGCCAGCAGCCAAGAAGGGGGTGGGACTGAAGCTTTCTTT.

The V call is TRBV11-3, the J call TRBJ2-6; D remains unclear. CDR1 is SGHNT and CDR2 is YENEEA in the germline V gene. The CDR3 spans 13 residues. V lost 5 bases and J lost 0, with 2 bases in between. DNA of the CDR3: TGTGCCAGCAGCCTCTCTGGGGCCAACGTCCTGACTTTC. The encoded protein is CASSLSGANVLTF.

The gene calls are TRBV5-5 and TRBJ1-1; no firm D call. The CDR3 extends over 15 amino acids. V lost 0 bases and J 4 bases, leaving 13 bases between the germline ends. In germline, CDR1 is SGHKS, CDR2 YYEKEE (reference sequence). CDR3 sequence (DNA): TGTGCCAGCAGCTTGGGAGATAGGGCACCCACTGAAGCTTTCTTT. It translates to CASSLGDRAPTEAFF.

V and J are TRBV5-1 and TRBJ1-1; D not resolved. Per the germline V gene, CDR1 is SGHRS and CDR2 is YFSETQ. V was cut by 3 bases and J by 1 base, with 7 bases left in between. The CDR3 totals 13 residues. CDR3 sequence reads: CASSWRGNTEAFF. For the CDR3, the DNA is TGCGCCAGCAGCTGGCGGGGGAACACTGAAGCTTTCTTT. Together with reference TRBV5-1 and TRBJ1-1, the CDR3 gives the full variable domain: KAGVTQTPRYLIKTRGQQVTLSCSPISGHRSVSWYQQTPGQGLQFLFEYFSETQRNKGNFPGRFSGRQFSNSRSEMNVSTLELGDSALYLCASSWRGNTEAFFGQGTRLTVV.

The chain links TRBV29-1 to TRBJ2-3; possibly TRBD2 for D (6 bases). The CDR3 is 13 residues long. Germline lookup yields CDR1 SQVTM and CDR2 ANQGSEA. The germline V and J ends were trimmed by 3 bases and 4 bases, with 11 bases remaining between them. CDR3 sequence reads: CSVEEGSADTQYF. The CDR3 nucleotides are TGCAGCGTTGAGGAGGGGTCGGCAGATACGCAGTATTTT.

V usage is TRBV5-8 and J usage is TRBJ2-1; a weak D match, TRBD1 (7 bases). V shed 4 bases and J shed 3 bases, with 11 bases lying between them. The CDR3 is made up of 14 amino acids. Looked up from germline, CDR1 is SGHTS and CDR2 is YDEGEE. CDR3 DNA sequence: TGTGCCAGCAGCGCCAGGGGGGTCTACAATGAGCAGTTCTTC. It encodes CASSARGVYNEQFF.

The CDR3 is CASSEWGPSYEQYF. The CDR3 coding sequence is TGTGCCAGCAGTGAATGGGGACCGTCCTACGAGCAGTACTTC. The chain links TRBV6-1 to TRBJ2-7; tentatively, D is TRBD1 or TRBD2 (5 bases each). Trimming removed 2 bases at V and 1 base at J, with 9 bases between. Germline V gene sequence: CDR1 MNHNS, CDR2 SASEGT. The CDR3 spans 14 residues.

The chain employs TRBV7-8 and TRBJ1-2, with 12 bases fitting TRBD1. In germline, CDR1 is SGHVS, CDR2 FQNEAQ. The CDR3 spans 14 residues. The V and J ends lost 5 bases and 7 bases, in that order; junction bases with no gene match: 5. Written as DNA, the CDR3 is TGTGCCAGCAGCCCCGGGACAGGGGGCACTGGCTACACCTTC. It encodes CASSPGTGGTGYTF.

The chain is built from TRBV19 and TRBJ1-2; a possible D gene is TRBD1 (5 bases). The CDR3 contains 14 residues. The germline V and J ends were trimmed by 5 bases and 4 bases, with 14 bases remaining between them. Germline V gene sequence: CDR1 LNHDA, CDR2 SQIVND (reference sequence). CDR3 region: CASSQRGIGYGYTF. DNA of the CDR3: TGTGCCAGTAGTCAACGGGGGATCGGCTATGGCTACACCTTC.

The chain links TRBV3-1 (or the pseudogene TRBV3-2) to TRBJ1-2; D might be TRBD1 (5 bases). Germline V gene data show CDR1 as LGHDT and CDR2 as YNNKEL (reference sequence). This CDR3 spans 14 amino acids. V was cut by 3 bases and J by 7 bases, with 15 bases left in between. The CDR3 DNA reads TGTGCCAGCAGCCACTCCCCAGGGTTCGGTGGCTACACCTTC. Protein: CASSHSPGFGGYTF.

The chain recombines TRBV30 with TRBJ1-6, with D perhaps matching TRBD1 (5 bases). Trimming shortened V by 6 bases and J by 6 bases, and 24 bases separated the two germline ends. The CDR3 covers 17 residues. Germline V gene lookup returns CDR1 GTSNPN and CDR2 SVGIG (reference sequence). CDR3 sequence: CACNTESGGGSNSPLHF. Here the CDR3 DNA reads TGTGCCTGTAATACAGAGAGCGGGGGGGGTAGTAATTCACCCCTCCACTTT. The whole variable domain, remainder taken from reference TRBV30 and TRBJ1-6, is SQTIHQWPATLVQPVGSPLSLECTVEGTSNPNLYWYRQAAGRGLQLLFYSVGIGQISSEVPQNLSASRPQDRQFILSSKKLLLSDSGFYLCACNTESGGGSNSPLHFGNGTRLTVT.

A single count supports this clone. The CDR3 loop is CAWARGGADYEQYF. The CDR3 nucleotides read TGTGCCTGGGCTAGGGGGGGGGCGGACTACGAGCAGTACTTC. V and J are TRBV30 and TRBJ2-7, with D possibly matching TRBD2 (7 bases). Germline loops: CDR1 GTSNPN, CDR2 SVGIG (reference sequence). The V and J ends lost 5 bases and 3 bases respectively, with 17 bases between them. The CDR3 runs to 14 residues.

This chain joins TRBV6-4 and TRBJ2-1; no definite D call. CDR1 and CDR2 from the germline V gene are MRHNA and SNTAGT. The CDR3 length is 16 residues. V lost 3 bases to trimming and J lost 6 bases, with 18 bases between them. This chain's CDR3 is CASSEAPTLVTNEQFF. The CDR3 bases are TGTGCCAGCAGTGAAGCCCCAACGTTAGTTACCAATGAGCAGTTCTTC.

V is TRBV9 and J is TRBJ1-5; perhaps TRBD1 as D (6 bases). Germline CDR1 is SGDLS and CDR2 is YYNGEE. This CDR3 is built from 15 residues. The ends were cut back, 0 bases at V and 3 bases at J, with 10 bases in the middle. CDR3 amino acids: CASSVDRVPNQPQHF. CDR3 in DNA: TGTGCCAGCAGCGTAGACAGGGTACCCAATCAGCCCCAGCATTTT.

The chain is built from TRBV2 and TRBJ2-5; D remains unclear. Trimming took 8 bases from V and 4 from J, leaving 8 bases between them. Germline V lookup: CDR1 SNHLY, CDR2 FYNNEI. This CDR3 contains 11 residues. CDR3 in DNA: TGTGCCAGCCTCTTGAGAGAGACCCAGTACTTC. Encoded protein: CASLLRETQYF.

V and J are TRBV6-4 and TRBJ1-5; 7 bases line up with TRBD1. The J segment lost 7 bases and the V segment lost 10 bases, leaving 13 bases of the junction unmatched. This CDR3 is 14 amino acids long. Germline V gene data show CDR1 as MRHNA and CDR2 as SNTAGT. The CDR3 DNA follows: TGTGCCACCAATAACAGGGGATTCGGGCAGCCCCAGCATTTT. Translated: CATNNRGFGQPQHF.

This clone was seen only once. The gene calls are TRBV28 and TRBJ1-3, with D maybe TRBD1 (5 bases). Germline CDR1 MDHEN, CDR2 SYDVKM. The CDR3 is 15 residues long. V lost 7 bases to trimming and J lost 1 base, with 14 bases between them. The CDR3 loop reads CASNTPGASGNTIYF. The DNA of the CDR3 is TGTGCCAGCAACACTCCCGGGGCGTCTGGAAACACCATATATTTT.

The chain employs TRBV3-1 (or the pseudogene TRBV3-2) and TRBJ2-7, with TRBD2 as a possible D gene (5 bases). Germline V gene data show CDR1 as LGHDT and CDR2 as YNNKEL (reference sequence). Between the trimmed V and J ends, which lost 1 base and 1 base, there was a span of 8 bases. This CDR3 contains 14 residues. This CDR3 is CASSQAGRSYEQYF. The CDR3 DNA reads TGTGCCAGCAGCCAAGCGGGGAGATCCTACGAGCAGTACTTC.

About this clone: The same CDR3 also results from other DNA sequences found in this sample. The genes are TRBV7-9 and TRBJ2-7; D remains ambiguous. The ends were cut back, 0 bases at V and 0 bases at J, with 6 bases in the middle. The CDR3 is made up of 14 amino acids. The V gene's germline CDR1 is SEHNR and CDR2 FQNEAQ (reference sequence). In DNA form, the CDR3 reads TGTGCCAGCAGCTTAGCCGGCGTCTCCTACGAGCAGTACTTC. Amino acids: CASSLAGVSYEQYF.

The chain recombines TRBV5-8 with TRBJ2-3; 8 nucleotides agree with TRBD2. The CDR3 has 18 residues. The ends lost 0 bases at V and 3 bases at J; junction bases unmatched: 12. The germline V gene has CDR1 SGHTS and CDR2 YDEGEE. The CDR3 is CASSLAVLIAGLTDTQYF. The CDR3 nucleotides are TGTGCCAGCAGCTTGGCCGTTTTGATAGCGGGGCTGACAGATACGCAGTATTTT.

CDR3 amino acids: CASSPGQGWEQYF. In DNA form, the CDR3 reads TGTGCCAGCTCACCGGGACAGGGGTGGGAGCAGTACTTC. The chain is built from TRBV18 and TRBJ2-7; 10 positions agree with TRBD1. The CDR3 contains 13 residues. Looked up from germline, CDR1 is KGHSH and CDR2 is LQKENI. The trim removed 3 bases at V and 7 bases at J, leaving 3 bases unmatched.

The chain is built from TRBV7-2 and TRBJ2-2, with 8 nucleotides matching TRBD2. V was clipped by 6 bases and J by 7 bases; unmatched bases: 4. The CDR3 spans 13 residues. Germline V gene data show CDR1 as SGHTA and CDR2 as FQGNSA. For the CDR3, the DNA is TGTGCCAGCAGGGGGGCGGGGGGCGGGGAGCTGTTTTTT. Amino acid sequence: CASRGAGGGELFF.